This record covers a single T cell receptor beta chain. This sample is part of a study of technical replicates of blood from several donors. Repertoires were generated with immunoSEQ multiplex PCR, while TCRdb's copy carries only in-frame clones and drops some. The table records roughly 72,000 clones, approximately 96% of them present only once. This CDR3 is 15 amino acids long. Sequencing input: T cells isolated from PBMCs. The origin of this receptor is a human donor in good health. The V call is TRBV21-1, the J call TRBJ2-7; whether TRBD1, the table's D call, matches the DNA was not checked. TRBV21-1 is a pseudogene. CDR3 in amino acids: CASGSTGQGSYEQYF. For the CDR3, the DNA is TGTGCCAGCGGTTCCACGGGACAGGGCTCCTACGAGCAGTACTTC.